The clone carrying this TCR beta chain occurred many times. The antigen remains unidentified. This sample's RNA came from whole unsorted tissue. The library came from three nested PCR rounds adapted from ARM-PCR protocols. TCRdb ran MiXCR on the multiplex PCR reads and lists one entry per CDR3 protein. The data contain about 200,000 distinct CDR3 sequences, over 55% of them singletons. This entry is derived from a study of tumor and adjacent non-tumor tissue in lung cancer. Notes on the study in general: Tumor TCR diversity, when higher, was linked to shorter survival. TCR diversity was significantly greater in tumor than normal lung tissue.

The CDR3 runs to 14 residues. The germline gives CDR1 SGHNT, CDR2 YENEEA. Trimming pared 2 bases from V and 5 bases from J, leaving 12 bases between. The rearrangement uses TRBV11-3 and TRBJ1-1; the D gene is possibly TRBD1 (6 bases). The source is a man in his sixties with non-small cell lung cancer. The sequenced material came from lung tumor tissue. The CDR3 nucleotides read TGTGCCAGCAGCTTAACGGGGGCAGGGACTGAAGCTTTCTTT. Translated: CASSLTGAGTEAFF.